The 28 T cell receptor beta chains given below trace back to one sample, sequenced in a study of radiotherapy plus CTLA-4 blockade in lung cancer. The repertoire was sequenced with immunoSEQ multiplex PCR; TCRdb's copy has only in-frame clones and lacks some. The profile shows 50,000 to 60,000 clones, 82% of them singletons. The starting material was peripheral blood, obtained from a patient treated with radiotherapy plus ipilimumab. These receptor sequences come from a human donor with non-small cell lung cancer whose response to radiotherapy plus ipilimumab could not be evaluated.

This chain connects TRBV2 to TRBJ2-3, with 14 bases identical to TRBD2. This CDR3 region has 15 residues. The germline gives CDR1 SNHLY, CDR2 FYNNEI. After removal of 4 bases from V and 10 bases from J, the junction contained 7 bases not matched to a gene. The CDR3 region is CASSGLAGGAAAQYF. DNA for the CDR3: TGTGCCAGCAGTGGACTAGCGGGGGGGGCAGCGGCGCAGTATTTT. The full variable domain, in which reference TRBV2 and TRBJ2-3 provide the parts outside the CDR3, is EPEVTQTPSHQVTQMGQEVILRCVPISNHLYFYWYRQILGQKVEFLVSFYNNEISEKSEIFDDQFSVERPDGSNFTLKIRSTKLEDSAMYFCASSGLAGGAAAQYFGPGTRLTVL.

CDR3 residues: CASSKEERGPNYGYTF. For the CDR3, the DNA is TGTGCCAGCAGCAAAGAAGAAAGGGGGCCGAACTATGGCTACACCTTC. V usage is TRBV21-1 and J usage is TRBJ1-2; the table names TRBD1, a call not compared with the DNA. TRBV21-1 is a documented pseudogene. The CDR3 totals 16 residues.

This rearrangement joins TRBV13 to TRBJ1-1; no definite D call. This CDR3 region has 13 residues. V was pared by 2 bases and J by 5 bases, with 9 bases between. CDR1 is PRHDT and CDR2 is FYEKMQ in the germline V gene (reference sequence). The CDR3 DNA is TGTGCCAGCAGCTTAAGTGGCTGGACTGAAGCTTTCTTT. It translates to CASSLSGWTEAFF.

The V call is TRBV11-2, the J call TRBJ2-4, with D perhaps matching TRBD1 (5 bases). CDR1 is SGHAT, CDR2 FQNNGV, per germline. CDR3 size: 13 residues. The germline V and J ends were trimmed by 2 bases and 6 bases, with 8 bases remaining between them. The chain's CDR3 is CASSLQGLNIQYF. CDR3 sequence (DNA): TGTGCCAGCAGCTTACAGGGTTTAAACATTCAGTACTTC.

This clone was counted only a few times. The V call is TRBV5-1, the J call TRBJ2-3; the match to TRBD1 covers 9 bases. Germline V gives CDR1 SGHRS, CDR2 YFSETQ. This CDR3 contains 14 residues. The trim removed 6 bases at V and 4 bases at J, leaving 6 bases unmatched. CDR3 DNA sequence: TGCGCCAGCAAAGTAGACAGGGGGGCAGATACGCAGTATTTT. This translates into CASKVDRGADTQYF.

CDR3 sequence: CASSSALLAYHTDTQYF. In DNA, the CDR3 is TGTGCCAGCAGCTCCGCCTTACTAGCGTACCACACAGATACGCAGTATTTT. The chain has TRBV5-8 and TRBJ2-3; 7 positions match TRBD2. The CDR3 runs 17 residues. CDR1 SGHTS and CDR2 YDEGEE come from the germline V gene. V shed 3 bases, J shed 2 bases, and the junction held 12 bases outside the gene matches.

The V and J genes are TRBV11-2 and TRBJ2-7; 7 bases fit TRBD2. The J segment lost 5 bases and the V segment lost 4 bases, leaving 5 bases of the junction unmatched. The CDR3 spans 13 residues. Germline values: CDR1 SGHAT, CDR2 FQNNGV. This chain's CDR3 is CASSWKGRDEQYF. CDR3 nucleotides: TGTGCCAGCAGCTGGAAGGGGAGGGACGAGCAGTACTTC.

This clone was seen at least ten times. V usage is TRBV6-5 and J usage is TRBJ2-2; 9 bases fit TRBD1. Germline-derived CDR1 and CDR2 are MNHEY and SVGAGI. There are 13 residues in the CDR3. The V and J ends lost 6 bases and 7 bases, in that order; junction bases with no gene match: 3. CDR3 protein: CASRRQGDGELFF. DNA for the CDR3: TGTGCCAGCAGACGACAGGGGGACGGGGAGCTGTTTTTT.

This chain links TRBV29-1 with TRBJ1-5; D is ambiguous. Germline V gives CDR1 SQVTM, CDR2 ANQGSEA. The length of the CDR3 is 13 residues. V lost 3 bases to trimming and J lost 4 bases, with 10 bases between them. This chain's CDR3 is CSVEYSPNQPQHF. The CDR3 nucleotides are TGCAGCGTTGAGTACTCCCCGAATCAGCCCCAGCATTTT.

The chain has TRBV19 and TRBJ1-3; D might be TRBD1 (5 bases). The CDR3 extends over 16 amino acids. The V gene's germline CDR1 is LNHDA and CDR2 SQIVND (reference sequence). Trimming took 0 bases from V and 5 from J, leaving 14 bases between them. CDR3 residues: CASSIDLGQKRNTIYF. The CDR3 DNA is TGTGCCAGTAGTATAGATCTGGGGCAGAAACGAAACACCATATATTTT.

The V and J genes are TRBV6-5 and TRBJ1-2, with D possibly matching TRBD1 (6 bases). V was trimmed by 5 bases and J by 7 bases, leaving 20 bases between them. Germline lookup yields CDR1 MNHEY and CDR2 SVGAGI. The CDR3 runs to 15 residues. CDR3 nucleotide sequence: TGTGCCAGCAGTAACACGAGACAGGAGGTGGGTGGCTACACCTTC. Amino acids: CASSNTRQEVGGYTF.

V is TRBV7-2 and J is TRBJ1-4; D possibly corresponds to TRBD1 (5 bases). The V end lost 5 bases, the J end lost 7 bases, and 17 bases lay between the germline ends. The germline CDR1 and CDR2 sequences are SGHTA and FQGNSA. This CDR3 contains 15 residues. DNA of the CDR3: TGTGCCAGCAGCCCCGGTGGGGCCTGGGGTGAAAAACTGTTTTTT. Amino acid sequence: CASSPGGAWGEKLFF.

This clone occurred once. The chain couples TRBV27 to TRBJ2-3, with 11 positions matching TRBD2. CDR1 and CDR2 (germline): MNHEY, SMNVEV (reference sequence). The CDR3 consists of 17 residues. V lost 7 bases to trimming and J lost 1 base; unmatched junction nucleotides: 10. The DNA of the CDR3 is TGTGCCAGCACCTCGATCGGACTAGCGGGCCGCACAGATACGCAGTATTTT. This codes for CASTSIGLAGRTDTQYF.

The rearrangement joins TRBV6-1 to TRBJ2-5, with D perhaps matching TRBD2 (6 bases). This CDR3 contains 17 residues. Trimming removed 2 bases from V and 7 bases from J, with 23 bases in between. Germline V gives CDR1 MNHNS, CDR2 SASEGT. CDR3 sequence (DNA): TGTGCCAGCAGTGAAAGGAGGGATAGAGGGTTTCTAGGGACCCAGTACTTC. It is translated as CASSERRDRGFLGTQYF.

This clone has just a few counts. V usage is TRBV5-4 and J usage is TRBJ2-5; D is ambiguous. From germline, CDR1 is SGHNT and CDR2 YYREEE (reference sequence). V lost 7 bases, J lost 0 bases, and 10 bases lay in between. The CDR3 has 13 amino acids. In DNA, the CDR3 is TGTGCCAGCCGTCAGTCCAACCAAGAGACCCAGTACTTC. Its translation: CASRQSNQETQYF.

This chain uses TRBV30 with TRBJ2-5, with D perhaps TRBD2 (5 bases). CDR3 size: 16 residues. In germline, CDR1 is GTSNPN, CDR2 SVGIG (reference sequence). V gave up 1 base and J gave up 1 base, with 16 bases separating them. The CDR3 nucleotides are TGTGCCTGGAGTGCGGGGTTGTCAACAGCCCAAGAGACCCAGTACTTC. It is translated as CAWSAGLSTAQETQYF.

This rearrangement joins TRBV7-2 to TRBJ2-2; perhaps TRBD1 as D (6 bases). V lost 3 bases and J 0 bases, leaving 8 bases between the germline ends. The CDR3 spans 15 residues. Germline CDR1 is SGHTA and CDR2 is FQGNSA. For the CDR3, the DNA is TGTGCCAGCAGCTTGGACAGCACGAACACCGGGGAGCTGTTTTTT. Its translation is CASSLDSTNTGELFF.

V is TRBV27 and J is TRBJ2-7; 8 positions match TRBD1. After removal of 6 bases from V and 5 bases from J, the junction contained 18 bases not matched to a gene. This CDR3 region has 17 residues. Germline values: CDR1 MNHEY, CDR2 SMNVEV (reference sequence). The CDR3 spells CASRKPVLIDRGHEQYF. The CDR3 region has the DNA TGTGCCAGCAGAAAACCCGTACTGATAGACAGGGGCCACGAGCAGTACTTC.

The chain carries TRBV7-2 and TRBJ2-2, with a weak D call TRBD1 (5 bases). Germline CDR1 is SGHTA and CDR2 is FQGNSA. Trimming took off 11 bases at V and 7 bases at J, with 14 bases between the two ends. This CDR3 contains 12 residues. The CDR3 spells CAAAQGGGELFF. The CDR3 nucleotides read TGTGCCGCCGCGCAGGGCGGCGGGGAGCTGTTTTTT.

This clone has a handful of counts. The chain links TRBV19 to TRBJ2-1, with 8 bases lining up with TRBD2. Germline assignment: CDR1 LNHDA and CDR2 SQIVND (reference sequence). The CDR3 is 14 amino acids. The J segment lost 3 bases and the V segment lost 7 bases, leaving 5 bases of the junction unmatched. The CDR3 loop reads CASMKRGNYNEQFF. In DNA form, the CDR3 reads TGTGCCAGTATGAAGCGGGGGAACTACAATGAGCAGTTCTTC.

As to this clone: At one end the junction does not follow the germline gene, possibly because of a read error. This chain uses TRBV15 with TRBJ1-4; unclear D gene. Germline V gene lookup returns CDR1 LNHNV and CDR2 YYDKDF (reference sequence). The CDR3 loop spans 13 amino acids. CDR3 in amino acids: CATSRAHNEKLFF. The CDR3 nucleotides read TGTGCCACCAGCAGAGCCCATAATGAGAAACTGTTTTTT.

The chain combines TRBV19 with TRBJ2-3; 11 positions match TRBD2. Germline V lookup: CDR1 LNHDA, CDR2 SQIVND (reference sequence). The CDR3 contains 15 residues. V was clipped by 2 bases and J by 6 bases; unmatched bases: 4. CDR3 in DNA: TGTGCCAGTAGTATACTAGCGGGGGGAATCGATACGCAGTATTTT. It translates to CASSILAGGIDTQYF.

CDR3 sequence reads: CASSRGTTTEAFF. CDR3 nucleotides: TGTGCCAGCAGCCGAGGAACGACCACTGAAGCTTTCTTT. V usage is TRBV11-3 and J usage is TRBJ1-1; D ambiguous. Germline V CDR1 and CDR2: SGHNT, YENEEA. Trimming stripped 5 bases from V and 4 bases from J, with 11 bases between. The CDR3 spans 13 residues.

J is TRBJ1-1 and V is TRBV7-6, with 7 bases that match TRBD1. CDR1 is SGHVS, CDR2 FNYEAQ, per germline. The CDR3 is 15 residues long. V lost 2 bases to trimming and J lost 5 bases; unmatched junction nucleotides: 8. The CDR3 nucleotides are TGTGCCAGCAGCTTAACCCAGGGGGGTGGGACTGAAGCTTTCTTT. Protein product: CASSLTQGGGTEAFF.

This chain uses TRBV5-6 with TRBJ2-6; TRBD2 might be the D (5 bases). Germline CDR1 reads SGHDT; CDR2 reads YYEEEE. The V end was cut by 2 bases, the J end by 0 bases, with 15 bases between. The CDR3 consists of 18 residues. As DNA, the CDR3 is TGTGCCAGCAGCTTCGGGGTCTTTTGGAGCTCTGGGGCCAACGTCCTGACTTTC. Its translation is CASSFGVFWSSGANVLTF.

In this sample, this clone turned up a few times. This chain uses TRBV7-8 with TRBJ1-5; TRBD1 matches 7 bases. The CDR3 is 15 amino acids. The V gene's germline CDR1 is SGHVS and CDR2 FQNEAQ. After removal of 3 bases from V and 6 bases from J, the junction contained 8 bases not matched to a gene. CDR3 DNA: TGTGCCAGCAGCTTCGACAACAGGGGCACTCAGCCCCAGCATTTT. Translated: CASSFDNRGTQPQHF.

The V call is TRBV7-9, the J call TRBJ2-5; 10 positions match TRBD1. Trimming at V came to 5 bases and at J to 6 bases, leaving 6 bases not matched to a gene. Germline assignment: CDR1 SEHNR and CDR2 FQNEAQ (reference sequence). The CDR3 covers 14 residues. CDR3 nucleotides: TGTGCCAGCAGCCAGCCGGGACAGGGGAAGACCCAGTACTTC. Its translation is CASSQPGQGKTQYF.

This clone showed up just once. The V call is TRBV7-6, the J call TRBJ2-4; no clear D. V lost 5 bases to trimming and J lost 10 bases, with 18 bases between them. Germline values: CDR1 SGHVS, CDR2 FNYEAQ. The CDR3 is 14 residues long. In DNA form, the CDR3 reads TGTGCCAGCAGCCCGAGTCGAGCATATACGATTCAGTACTTC. It specifies CASSPSRAYTIQYF.